This T cell receptor beta chain was obtained from a study of CD8 T cells in Susac syndrome. Reverse transcription used about 0.5 to 1 ug RNA and random hexamers. TCRdb independently ran MiXCR on the immunoSEQ multiplex PCR reads; one entry per CDR3 protein. This repertoire shows 130,000 or so distinct CDR3 sequences, under 95% found once; its top ten account for 0.24%. The germline V and J ends were trimmed by 1 base and 4 bases, with 10 bases remaining between them. Per germline, CDR1 DFQATT and CDR2 SNEGSKA (reference sequence). The CDR3 covers 13 residues. The gene calls are TRBV20-1 and TRBJ1-1; possible D gene TRBD1, 6 bases. The TCR was taken from a human donor with multiple sclerosis. Sequencing was done on a sample of CD8+ T cells from PBMCs. CDR3 DNA: TGCAGTGCTAGAGGACTGACAGGCACTGAAGCTTTCTTT. It encodes CSARGLTGTEAFF.